The 4 T cell receptor beta chains given below trace back to one sample, sequenced in a study of blood T cell repertoires in COVID-19. Assay used: immunoSEQ multiplex PCR; TCRdb lists only in-frame clones, some missing. Here the sample spans 40,000 to 50,000 clones, around 86% being singletons. Sample: peripheral blood. The receptors were gathered from a woman older than 75 with acute or convalescent COVID-19.

This chain's CDR3 is CASSLGWGGEQYF. CDR3 DNA sequence: TGTGCCAGCAGCCTAGGGTGGGGCGGCGAGCAGTACTTC. The chain joins TRBV11-2 to TRBJ2-7, with a tentative D call TRBD1 (5 bases). Germline assignment: CDR1 SGHAT and CDR2 FQNNGV. The CDR3 is 13 residues long. V lost 5 bases and J 6 bases, leaving 14 bases between the germline ends.

V gene TRBV30 combines with J gene TRBJ1-2; D not certain. Germline assignment: CDR1 GTSNPN and CDR2 SVGIG (reference sequence). V was shortened by 5 bases and J by 1 base, with 14 bases between the two germline ends. The CDR3 totals 14 residues. CDR3 protein: CAWSDLVVNYGYTF. Written as DNA, the CDR3 is TGTGCCTGGTCCGACTTAGTCGTTAACTATGGCTACACCTTC.

The chain carries TRBV7-7 and TRBJ1-4; D is ambiguous. Per the germline V gene, CDR1 is SSHAT and CDR2 is FNYEAQ (reference sequence). The CDR3 totals 14 residues. The V end lost 5 bases, the J end lost 8 bases, and 15 bases lay between the germline ends. CDR3 nucleotide sequence: TGTGCCAGCAGCCAGGCCCACGGGGAGGAAAAACTGTTTTTT. Translating gives CASSQAHGEEKLFF.

The V call is TRBV19, the J call TRBJ1-5; D is uncertain. Germline V gene sequence: CDR1 LNHDA, CDR2 SQIVND (reference sequence). The V and J ends lost 2 bases and 2 bases respectively, with 10 bases between them. This CDR3 comprises 15 residues. CDR3 sequence (DNA): TGTGCCAGTAGTATAAGTATAGGAGGCAATCAGCCCCAGCATTTT. It codes for CASSISIGGNQPQHF.